The 9 T cell receptor beta chains given below trace back to one sample, sequenced in a study of blood T cells in healthy people across ages. Through a sample-barcoded 5' primer and a J-beta primer mix, a second PCR was run for about 6 to 12 cycles. TCRdb called the 5' RACE reads again in MiXCR, with one record for every CDR3 protein. The sample has 1.5 million to 2 million distinct CDR3 sequences, 25% to 30% seen once. Sequenced material: blood. The receptors originated from a woman between 25 and 40 years old in good health.

This clonotype was seen only a few times. The V gene is TRBV27, the J gene TRBJ1-6; 7 nucleotides match TRBD1. Germline assignment: CDR1 MNHEY and CDR2 SMNVEV (reference sequence). Trimming removed 5 bases from V and 5 bases from J; junction bases left unmatched: 6. The CDR3 is made up of 15 amino acids. The CDR3 DNA follows: TGTGCCAGCAGTATGACAGGGTTGGATAATTCACCCCTCCACTTT. This sequence encodes CASSMTGLDNSPLHF.

The CDR3 is CASSLAVRTAGGTWQYF. The CDR3 nucleotides read TGTGCCAGCAGCTTAGCCGTGAGGACAGCGGGAGGGACGTGGCAGTACTTC. The chain combines TRBV7-2 with TRBJ2-5; TRBD2 matches 10 bases. The ends lost 0 bases at V and 11 bases at J; junction bases unmatched: 15. This CDR3 region has 17 residues. Germline V CDR1 and CDR2: SGHTA, FQGNSA. The variable domain in full, with the rest retrieved from reference TRBV7-2 and TRBJ2-5, is GAGVSQSPSNKVTEKGKDVELRCDPISGHTALYWYRQSLGQGLEFLIYFQGNSAPDKSGLPSDRFSAERTGGSVSTLTIQRTQQEDSAVYLCASSLAVRTAGGTWQYFGPGTRLLVL.

The genes are TRBV7-9 and TRBJ2-7; TRBD2 might be the D (5 bases). V was trimmed by 2 bases and J by 7 bases, leaving 15 bases between them. Germline CDR1 reads SEHNR; CDR2 reads FQNEAQ (reference sequence). This CDR3 comprises 14 residues. CDR3 residues: CASSLSNLPGEQYF. The CDR3, as DNA: TGTGCCAGCAGCTTAAGTAACTTGCCGGGGGAGCAGTACTTC. The full variable domain, in which reference TRBV7-9 and TRBJ2-7 provide the parts outside the CDR3, is DTGVSQNPRHKITKRGQNVTFRCDPISEHNRLYWYRQTLGQGPEFLTYFQNEAQLEKSRLLSDRFSAERPKGSFSTLEIQRTEQGDSAMYLCASSLSNLPGEQYFGPGTRLTVT.

In this sample, this clonotype turned up a few times. The V and J genes are TRBV6-2 or TRBV6-3 and TRBJ2-6; TRBD2 might be the D (6 bases). V gave up 6 bases and J gave up 2 bases, with 11 bases separating them. From germline, CDR1 is MNHEY and CDR2 SVGEGT. The CDR3 runs 15 residues. CDR3 bases: TGTGCCAGCAGCCCCGGGAGAGCTGGGGCCAACGTCCTGACTTTC. Its translation is CASSPGRAGANVLTF.

This clonotype was counted many times. This rearrangement joins TRBV30 to TRBJ2-1, with 14 positions matching TRBD2. V was clipped by 3 bases and J by 9 bases; unmatched bases: 7. The CDR3 has 15 amino acids. The germline V gene has CDR1 GTSNPN and CDR2 SVGIG (reference sequence). This chain's CDR3 is CAWRRGTSGRGEQFF. As DNA, the CDR3 is TGTGCCTGGAGGCGGGGGACTAGCGGGAGAGGTGAGCAGTTCTTC.

This clonotype was observed a handful of times. V and J are TRBV12-3 or TRBV12-4 and TRBJ1-5, with D possibly matching TRBD1 (5 bases). Trimming shortened V by 3 bases and J by 4 bases, and 13 bases separated the two germline ends. CDR3 length equals 15 residues. CDR3 sequence: CASSFDTGRNQPQHF. In nucleotides, the CDR3 is TGTGCCAGCAGTTTTGATACAGGCCGGAATCAGCCCCAGCATTTT.

CDR3 sequence reads: CASSPMTATNEKLFF. The CDR3 DNA reads TGTGCCAGCAGCCCGATGACAGCAACTAATGAAAAACTGTTTTTT. The V and J genes are TRBV7-6 and TRBJ1-4, with a weak D call TRBD1 (5 bases). Germline-derived CDR1 and CDR2 are SGHVS and FNYEAQ. V was cut by 5 bases and J by 0 bases, with 10 bases left in between. The CDR3 runs to 15 residues.

The CDR3 region is CATSRNPNYGYTF. The CDR3 DNA follows: TGTGCCACCAGCAGGAATCCTAACTATGGCTACACCTTC. V and J are TRBV15 and TRBJ1-2; D unresolved. V dropped 3 bases and J dropped 0 bases, with 5 bases sitting between them. This CDR3 is 13 amino acids long. Germline CDR1 and CDR2: LNHNV and YYDKDF (reference sequence).

The rearrangement joins TRBV6-2 or TRBV6-3 to TRBJ1-2; the D is unclear. Trimming cost V 6 bases and J 4 bases, with 12 bases left between them. The CDR3 runs 13 residues. Germline CDR1 reads MNHEY; CDR2 reads SVGEGT. The CDR3 region has the DNA TGTGCCAGCAGGGAACAGCGATTCTATGGCTACACCTTC. Amino acid sequence: CASREQRFYGYTF.